The clone carrying this T cell receptor beta chain was seen a few times. The antigen remains undetermined. This sample stems from a study of CD8+ T cells in alopecia areata. Study information: Each of the treated patients was given oral tofacitinib, 5 to 10 mg twice daily, for moderate-to-severe alopecia areata. Tofacitinib continued for 6 to 18 months and was then withheld for 6 months. Study-wide points: While tofacitinib was given, many expanded lesional clones persisted in scalp and blood.

As to treatment: oral pan-JAK inhibitor, 5-10 mg twice daily. Peripheral blood, together with lesional scalp punch biopsies, was collected from alopecia areata patients. Following RNA extraction, reverse transcription yielded cDNA that acted as the sequencing template. Profiled with immunoSEQ multiplex PCR; TCRdb holds only in-frame clones, not every one. This table has 100,000 to 120,000 clones, 55% to 60% appearing once. The source material was CD4+ T cells sorted from blood, sampled at week 24, from a patient treated with tofacitinib. The clonotype was recovered from a human donor with alopecia areata.

The DNA of the CDR3 is TGTGCCAGCAGGTCAGGGGGATTAGCCAAAAACATTCAGTACTTC. Residues: CASRSGGLAKNIQYF. V usage is TRBV6-1 and J usage is TRBJ2-4; TRBD1 agrees at 7 bases. This CDR3 is 15 amino acids long. Per germline, CDR1 MNHNS and CDR2 SASEGT. V shed 6 bases and J 0 bases; nucleotides not matched to a gene: 5.